The T cell receptor beta chain described here comes from a study of blood T cell repertoires in COVID-19. Overall study: Acute and convalescent COVID-19 samples came from the United States, Italy and Spain. T cells, B-cell-depleted T cells, or PBMCs provided the cDNA or gDNA that served as material.

Under the authors' procedure: Nucleated cell counts were estimated from reference gene primer amplification. Profiling relied on immunoSEQ multiplex PCR, and the TCRdb table lists in-frame clones only, not all of them. V and J calls and clone size are those listed in that table; D and trimming were worked out from the DNA. The sample shows just over 200,000 clones, about three quarters of them seen only once. The sample consisted of peripheral blood. This TCR derives from a woman aged 70-85 years with acute or convalescent COVID-19.

The CDR3 region has the DNA TGTGCCAGCAGTGTTGGGACAGCCAACACTGAAGCTTTCTTT. Its translation: CASSVGTANTEAFF. The V and J genes are TRBV7-8 and TRBJ1-1; 7 nucleotides match TRBD1. This CDR3 region has 14 residues. Germline CDR1 reads SGHVS; CDR2 reads FQNEAQ. The V and J ends lost 6 bases and 2 bases, in that order; junction bases with no gene match: 6. Variable domain in full (rest from reference TRBV7-8 and TRBJ1-1): GAGVSQSPRYKVAKRGQDVALRCDPISGHVSLFWYQQALGQGPEFLTYFQNEAQLDKSGLPSDRFFAERPEGSVSTLKIQRTQQEDSAVYLCASSVGTANTEAFFGQGTRLTVV.